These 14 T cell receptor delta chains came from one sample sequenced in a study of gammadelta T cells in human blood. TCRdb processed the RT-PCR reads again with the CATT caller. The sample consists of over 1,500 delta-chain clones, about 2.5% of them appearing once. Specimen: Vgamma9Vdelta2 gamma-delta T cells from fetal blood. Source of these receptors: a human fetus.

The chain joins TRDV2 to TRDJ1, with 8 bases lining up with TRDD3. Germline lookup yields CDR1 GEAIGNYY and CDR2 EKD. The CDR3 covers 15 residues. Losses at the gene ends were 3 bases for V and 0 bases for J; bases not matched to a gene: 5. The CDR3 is CACDVLGAYTDKLIF. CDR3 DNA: TGTGCCTGTGACGTACTGGGGGCTTACACCGATAAACTCATCTTT.

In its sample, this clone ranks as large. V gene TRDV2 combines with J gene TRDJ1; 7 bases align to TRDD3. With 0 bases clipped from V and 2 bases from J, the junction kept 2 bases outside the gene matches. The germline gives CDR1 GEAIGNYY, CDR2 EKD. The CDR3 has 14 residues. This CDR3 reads CACDTVGETDKLIF. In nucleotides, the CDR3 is TGTGCCTGTGACACCGTGGGGGAGACCGATAAACTCATCTTT.

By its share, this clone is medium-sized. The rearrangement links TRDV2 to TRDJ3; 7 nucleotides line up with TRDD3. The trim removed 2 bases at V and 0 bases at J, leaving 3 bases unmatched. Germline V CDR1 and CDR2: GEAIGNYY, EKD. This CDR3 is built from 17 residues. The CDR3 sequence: CACDKMGDSWDTRQMFF. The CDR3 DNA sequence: TGTGCCTGTGACAAAATGGGGGACTCCTGGGACACCCGACAGATGTTTTTC.

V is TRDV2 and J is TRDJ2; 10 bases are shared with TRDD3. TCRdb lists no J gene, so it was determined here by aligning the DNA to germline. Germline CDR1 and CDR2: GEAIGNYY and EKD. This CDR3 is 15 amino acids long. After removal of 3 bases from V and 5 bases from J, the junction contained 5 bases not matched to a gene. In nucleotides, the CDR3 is TGTGCCTGTGACCACGTACTGGGGGATACAGCACAACTCTTCTTT. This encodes CACDHVLGDTAQLFF.

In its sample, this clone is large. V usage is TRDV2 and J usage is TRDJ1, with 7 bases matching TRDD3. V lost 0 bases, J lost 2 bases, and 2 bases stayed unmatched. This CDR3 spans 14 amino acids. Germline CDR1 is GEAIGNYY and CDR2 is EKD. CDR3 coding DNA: TGTGCCTGTGACACCTGGGGGAAAACCGATAAACTCATCTTT. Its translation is CACDTWGKTDKLIF.

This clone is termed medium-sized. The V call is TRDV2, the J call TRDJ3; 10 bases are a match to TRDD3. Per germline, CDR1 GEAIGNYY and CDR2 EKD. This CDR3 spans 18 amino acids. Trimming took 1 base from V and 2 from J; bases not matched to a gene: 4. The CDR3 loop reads CACDTGDTRTWDTRQMFF. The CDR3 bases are TGTGCCTGTGACACGGGGGATACGCGGACCTGGGACACCCGACAGATGTTTTTC.

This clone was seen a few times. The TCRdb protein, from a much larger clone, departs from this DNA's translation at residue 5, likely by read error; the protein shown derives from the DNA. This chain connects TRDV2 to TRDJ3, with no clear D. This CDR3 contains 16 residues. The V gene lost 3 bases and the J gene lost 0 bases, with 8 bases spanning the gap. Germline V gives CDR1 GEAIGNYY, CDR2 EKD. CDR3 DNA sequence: TGTGCCTGTGACCCCGCGAGCTCCTGGGACACCCGACAGATGTTTTTC. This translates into CACDPASSWDTRQMFF.

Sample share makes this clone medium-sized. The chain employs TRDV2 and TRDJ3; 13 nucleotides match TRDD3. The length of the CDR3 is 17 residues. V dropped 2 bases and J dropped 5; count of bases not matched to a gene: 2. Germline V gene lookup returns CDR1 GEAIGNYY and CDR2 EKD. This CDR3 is CACDILGDTRDTRQMFF. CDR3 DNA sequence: TGTGCCTGTGACATACTGGGGGATACGCGGGACACCCGACAGATGTTTTTC.

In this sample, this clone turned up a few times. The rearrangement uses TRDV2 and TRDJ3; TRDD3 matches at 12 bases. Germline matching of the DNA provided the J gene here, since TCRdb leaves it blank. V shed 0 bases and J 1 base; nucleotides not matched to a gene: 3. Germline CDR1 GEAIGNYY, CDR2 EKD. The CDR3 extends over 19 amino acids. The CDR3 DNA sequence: TGTGCCTGTGACACCGTACTGGGGGATACTTCCTGGGACACCCGACAGATGTTTTTC. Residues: CACDTVLGDTSWDTRQMFF.

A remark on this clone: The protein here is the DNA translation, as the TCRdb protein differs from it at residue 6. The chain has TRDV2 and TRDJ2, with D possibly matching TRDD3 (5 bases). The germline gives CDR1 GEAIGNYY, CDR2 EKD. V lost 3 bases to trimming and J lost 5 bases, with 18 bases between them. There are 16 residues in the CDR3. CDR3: CACDVRGLGLTAQLFF. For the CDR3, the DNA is TGTGCCTGTGACGTACGGGGACTAGGTTTAACAGCACAACTCTTCTTT.

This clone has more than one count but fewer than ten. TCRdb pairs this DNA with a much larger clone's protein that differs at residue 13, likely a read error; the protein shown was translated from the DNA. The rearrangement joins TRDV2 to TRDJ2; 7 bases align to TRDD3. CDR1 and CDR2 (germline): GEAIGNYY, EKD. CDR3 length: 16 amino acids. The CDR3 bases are TGTGCCTGTGACACGGGGATATTAGCTTTGACAGCAAAACTCTTCTTT. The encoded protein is CACDTGILALTAKLFF.

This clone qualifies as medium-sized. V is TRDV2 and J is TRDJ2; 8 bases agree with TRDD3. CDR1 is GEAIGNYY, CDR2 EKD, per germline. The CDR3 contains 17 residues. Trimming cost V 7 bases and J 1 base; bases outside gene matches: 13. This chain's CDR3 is CACGLGAPSGLTAQLFF. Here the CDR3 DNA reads TGTGCCTGCGGACTGGGGGCCCCATCGGGTTTGACAGCACAACTCTTCTTT.

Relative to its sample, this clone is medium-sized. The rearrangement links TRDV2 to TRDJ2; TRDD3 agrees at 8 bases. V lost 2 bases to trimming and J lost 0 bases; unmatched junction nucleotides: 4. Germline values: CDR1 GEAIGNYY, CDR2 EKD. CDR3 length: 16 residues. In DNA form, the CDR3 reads TGTGCCTGTGACAGGGGGATATTCACTTTGACAGCACAACTCTTCTTT. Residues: CACDRGIFTLTAQLFF.

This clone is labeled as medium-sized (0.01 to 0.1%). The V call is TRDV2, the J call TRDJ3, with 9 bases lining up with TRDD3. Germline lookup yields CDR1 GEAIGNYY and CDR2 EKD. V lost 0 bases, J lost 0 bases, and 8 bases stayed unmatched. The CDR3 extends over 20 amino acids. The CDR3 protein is CACDTAWGIVSSWDTRQMFF. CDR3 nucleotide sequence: TGTGCCTGTGACACCGCCTGGGGGATCGTTAGCTCCTGGGACACCCGACAGATGTTTTTC.